This record concerns one TCR beta chain sequence. This clone's antigen is unknown. A clone one base away is much larger, so this may be a read error. This record comes from a study of molecular identifiers for immune sequencing clone quantification (dated by TCRdb to the late 2010s). For the wider study: For a replicate experiment, the RNA from either around 20,000 or 99,000 naive CD8 T cells was divided into five aliquots, and four of those aliquots went on to sequencing. This methods study used CD8 T cells to benchmark TCR RNA copy counting and molecular-identifier clustering-based TCR repertoire sequencing (MIDCIRS).

Naive CD8 T cell libraries were made from approximately 22,000 to 940,000 sorted cells using 10%, 30% or 50% of purified RNA. On a BD FACSAria II, naive CD8 T cells were FACS-sorted as CD8+CD4-CCR7+CD45RA+ and collected into RLT Plus buffer. To test detection sensitivity, Jurkat RNA equal to ten TCR copies was added to samples of about 20,000-1,000,000 naive CD8 T cells. Enrichment of CD8 T cells was performed with RosetteSep CD8+ T Cell Enrichment Cocktail and Ficoll-Paque, after which ACK red cell lysis was carried out. Results the study describes overall, beyond this receptor: In CMV-specific effector cells, clones with more than 20 RNA copies contained over 99% of molecules, whereas in naive cells such clones contained under 1% of molecules. Spiked-in Jurkat TCR RNA (around 9 copies' worth), which is not part of the donor repertoire, was contained in the naive libraries. Around 2.9 recovered TCR RNA copies per cell were obtained by modeling, versus 9 to 10 by digital PCR, implying a capture efficiency of 30% to 35%. When barcode sub-clustering was left out, chimeric consensus sequences inflated TCR diversity, with chimeras reaching as high as 47%. Identical TCR molecules sharing a barcode could cause highly expanded clone sizes to be underestimated. A single cell's worth of spiked-in Jurkat TCR RNA was reported detectable even among 850,000 to 1,000,000 naive CD8 T cells.

To prepare the library, PCR was applied. This sample was sequenced with a NextSeq 500. Bulk TCR libraries were prepared as previously described, using TCR primers listed in Table S5. The Qiagen AllPrep DNA/RNA kit was used to purify total RNA. Reads from multiple sequencing runs of the same library were pooled before analysis. As for the authors' bioinformatics: Reads were retained only if the reads had an exact TCR constant sequence, and the retained reads were trimmed to 150 nt and grouped according to their 12-nt molecular barcodes. Reads in each barcode group were sub-clustered using a 15% Levenshtein threshold, and a quality-weighted consensus sequence was built for each RNA molecule. Non-functional sequences were discarded, and so were lower-count sequences lying one edit away from another sequence. On the basis of fitting two negative binomial distributions, barcode sub-clusters with fewer than 20% of the maximum read count were discarded. The public reads were reprocessed in TCRdb via fastp at Q25 and MiXCR, keeping in-frame beta chains. Every entry covers one CDR3 protein and lists the most common genes and DNA from its rows. TCRdb assigned the V and J calls; the authors' analysis was not used. The sample table contains about 40,000 distinct CDR3 sequences; only one count was recorded for 24% of them. Of the sample, about 0.93% is held by the ten largest clones.

The CDR3 goes from the cysteine to the phenylalanine over 14 residues. The CDR3 DNA has 42 bases and is translated from base 1. According to the germline V gene, CDR1 reads LGHNA and CDR2 reads YSLEER. Sequencing was carried out using naive CD8+ T cells from blood, with Jurkat cell RNA spiked in. The cell subset or site label corresponds to: FACS-sorted CD8+CD4-CCR7+CD45RA+ naive T cells. The source is a human donor in good health. Some libraries in this study had Jurkat cell RNA spiked in. Rearrangement joined TRBV4-3 to TRBJ2-5, and perhaps TRBD1 as D gene, on 5 matching bases. The sequence in DNA is TGCGCCAGCAGCCTCGACAGATCCCAAGGGACCCAGTACTTC. This yields the protein CASSLDRSQGTQYF.